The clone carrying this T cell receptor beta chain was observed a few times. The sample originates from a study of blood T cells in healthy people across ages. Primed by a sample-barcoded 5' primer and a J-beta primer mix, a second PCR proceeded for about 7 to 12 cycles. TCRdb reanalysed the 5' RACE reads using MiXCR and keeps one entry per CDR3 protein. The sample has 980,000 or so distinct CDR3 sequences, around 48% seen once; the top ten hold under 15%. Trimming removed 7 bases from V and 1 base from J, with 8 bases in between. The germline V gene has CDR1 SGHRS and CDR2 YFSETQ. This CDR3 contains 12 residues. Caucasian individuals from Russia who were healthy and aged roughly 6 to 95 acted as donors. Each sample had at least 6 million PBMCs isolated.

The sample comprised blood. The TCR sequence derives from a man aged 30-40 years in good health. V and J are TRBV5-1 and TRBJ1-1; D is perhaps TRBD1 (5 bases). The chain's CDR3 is CASGTGNTEAFF. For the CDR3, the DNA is TGCGCCAGCGGAACAGGGAACACTGAAGCTTTCTTT. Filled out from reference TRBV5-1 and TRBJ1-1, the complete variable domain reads KAGVTQTPRYLIKTRGQQVTLSCSPISGHRSVSWYQQTPGQGLQFLFEYFSETQRNKGNFPGRFSGRQFSNSRSEMNVSTLELGDSALYLCASGTGNTEAFFGQGTRLTVV.